A single TCR beta chain is shown here with its context. This specimen comes from a study of blood T cell repertoires in COVID-19. CDR3 size: 13 residues. Per the germline V gene, CDR1 is SGHAT and CDR2 is FQNNGV. Trimming left V 2 bases short and J 6 bases short, with 10 bases between. Only in-frame clones appear in the TCRdb table, and some are missing; sequencing was by immunoSEQ multiplex PCR. The sample consists of 280,000 or so clones, 75% to 90% of them appearing once. The material sequenced was peripheral blood. The chain combines TRBV11-2 with TRBJ1-2, with D hard to call. This receptor was obtained from a woman aged 60-75 years with acute or convalescent COVID-19. The CDR3 loop reads CASSLSGWNGYTF. As DNA, the CDR3 is TGTGCCAGCAGCTTATCGGGTTGGAATGGCTACACCTTC.